Described below is a single T cell receptor (beta chain) sequence and its context. Its antigen is not known. This entry belongs to a study of shared clonotypes between healthy human individuals. Germline assignment: CDR1 SGHTA and CDR2 FQGNSA. Between the trimmed V and J ends, which lost 5 bases and 1 base, there was a span of 2 bases. The CDR3 runs to 11 residues. In the CD4+ fraction, cells were divided into CD45RA+ naive and CD45RA-negative memory subsets. Sequenced by immunoSEQ multiplex PCR; TCRdb stores in-frame clones only, minus some. The table includes roughly 2.5 million clones, over 85% detected once. Findings of the study overall: Naive subsets tended to show greater estimated richness than memory subsets.

The V gene is TRBV7-2, the J gene TRBJ1-2; D remains ambiguous. Specimen: naive CD4+ T cells sorted from blood. This sample's subset: CD45RA+ positively selected. The origin of this receptor is a man younger than 35 in good health. The CDR3 nucleotides read TGTGCCAGCAGCAATAACTATGGCTACACCTTC. Protein product: CASSNNYGYTF.